The rows below give T cell receptor beta chains drawn from one sample of a study of blood T cells in healthy people across ages. From the 5' RACE reads, TCRdb called clonotypes with MiXCR, one entry per CDR3 protein. The table shows 1.8 million or so distinct CDR3 sequences, with about two fifths occurring only once. The sequencing input was blood. The receptors here all came from a human donor in good health. CDR3s include the opening cysteine and the closing phenylalanine or tryptophan. D genes are given only for firm matches. Some rows mark clone size as missing; the rest say once, few, many or name a class of expanded clone.

cdr3_nt: TGTGCCAGATGGGACGGGGGGGTCGGGGAGCAGTTCTTC; cdr3_aa: CARWDGGVGEQFF; clone_size: -; d_call: TRBD2; v_call: TRBV7-3; j_call: TRBJ2-1
cdr3_nt: TGCGCCAGCAGCCAAGCACTTTTGGCGCGGTCGGATGGCTACACCTTC; cdr3_aa: CASSQALLARSDGYTF; clone_size: -; d_call: -; v_call: TRBV4-1; j_call: TRBJ1-2
cdr3_nt: TGTGCCAGCAGCACGACAGGGGACGGCACTGAAGCTTTCTTT; cdr3_aa: CASSTTGDGTEAFF; clone_size: -; d_call: TRBD1; v_call: TRBV7-2; j_call: TRBJ1-1
cdr3_nt: TGCGCCAGCAGCTCCTTGGGCGGGCAGGGGGACACTGAAGCTTTCTTT; cdr3_aa: CASSSLGGQGDTEAFF; clone_size: -; d_call: TRBD1; v_call: TRBV5-1; j_call: TRBJ1-1
cdr3_nt: TGCGCCAGCTCGGGGGCGCCGGCTAATGAAAAACTGTTTTTT; cdr3_aa: CASSGAPANEKLFF; clone_size: -; d_call: -; v_call: TRBV4-1; j_call: TRBJ1-4
cdr3_nt: TGTGCCAGCTCACCTATCCCGGGGGGCATTAACGGGGACTATGGCTACACCTTC; cdr3_aa: CASSPIPGGINGDYGYTF; clone_size: -; d_call: -; v_call: TRBV18; j_call: TRBJ1-2
cdr3_nt: TGTGCCATCAGGGGGACAGCCTTCTATGGCTACACCTTC; cdr3_aa: CAIRGTAFYGYTF; clone_size: -; d_call: TRBD1; v_call: TRBV10-3; j_call: TRBJ1-2
cdr3_nt: TGCAGTGCAATACGACAGACTAGCACAGATACGCAGTATTTT; cdr3_aa: CSAIRQTSTDTQYF; clone_size: -; d_call: -; v_call: TRBV20-1; j_call: TRBJ2-3
cdr3_nt: TGTGCCAGCAGCCCGGACTACTCCCTAGCCAAAAACATTCAGTACTTC; cdr3_aa: CASSPDYSLAKNIQYF; clone_size: -; d_call: -; v_call: TRBV6-5; j_call: TRBJ2-4
cdr3_nt: TGTGCCAGCAGCCCCCAGGGGGCGGGAGAGACCCAGTACTTC; cdr3_aa: CASSPQGAGETQYF; clone_size: many; d_call: TRBD1; v_call: TRBV9; j_call: TRBJ2-5
cdr3_nt: TGTGCCAGCAGCTTATACGAGGGGGCACCGAACAATGTGCAGTTCTTC; cdr3_aa: CASSLYEGAPNNVQFF; clone_size: few; d_call: TRBD1; v_call: TRBV7-9; j_call: TRBJ2-1
cdr3_nt: TGTGCCGGGGGACAGGGGGCCGATTACGAGCAGTACTTC; cdr3_aa: CAGGQGADYEQYF; clone_size: -; d_call: TRBD1; v_call: TRBV18; j_call: TRBJ2-7
cdr3_nt: TGTGCCAGCAGTACCCGGGACACATACAAGGGGAATCAGCCCCAGCATTTT; cdr3_aa: CASSTRDTYKGNQPQHF; clone_size: -; d_call: -; v_call: TRBV28; j_call: TRBJ1-5
cdr3_nt: TGTGCCATCAGCCCGGGCAGGGATTCAGATGAGCAGTTCTTC; cdr3_aa: CAISPGRDSDEQFF; clone_size: -; d_call: -; v_call: TRBV10-3; j_call: TRBJ2-1
cdr3_nt: TGTGCCAGCAGTCGAACTAGCGGACCAGATACGCAGTATTTT; cdr3_aa: CASSRTSGPDTQYF; clone_size: few; d_call: TRBD2; v_call: TRBV6-2/TRBV6-3; j_call: TRBJ2-3
cdr3_nt: TGCAATGCTCAGACACCTAGTATAGCCAAAAACATTCAGTACTTC; cdr3_aa: CNAQTPSIAKNIQYF; clone_size: -; d_call: -; v_call: TRBV20-1; j_call: TRBJ2-4
cdr3_nt: TGTGCCAGCAGCCGAACAGGGGGCGCAGGTCAGCCCCAGCATTTT; cdr3_aa: CASSRTGGAGQPQHF; clone_size: -; d_call: TRBD1; v_call: TRBV7-2; j_call: TRBJ1-5
cdr3_nt: TGTGCCAGCAGGCAGGGTGGGACCTACGAGCAGTACTTC; cdr3_aa: CASRQGGTYEQYF; clone_size: few; d_call: -; v_call: TRBV7-2; j_call: TRBJ2-7
cdr3_nt: TGTGCCAGCAGTCCCGGGACTAGCGGGCTCCAAGAGACCCAGTACTTC; cdr3_aa: CASSPGTSGLQETQYF; clone_size: -; d_call: TRBD2; v_call: TRBV6-2/TRBV6-3; j_call: TRBJ2-5
cdr3_nt: TGTGCCAGCAGCTTAGCGGGGACTAGCGGGGGAGCACCGGGGGATGAGCAGTTCTTC; cdr3_aa: CASSLAGTSGGAPGDEQFF; clone_size: -; d_call: TRBD2; v_call: TRBV7-2; j_call: TRBJ2-1
cdr3_nt: TGCAGTGCAACCGGGACAGATCTTTACAATGAGCAGTTCTTC; cdr3_aa: CSATGTDLYNEQFF; clone_size: few; d_call: TRBD1; v_call: TRBV20-1; j_call: TRBJ2-1
cdr3_nt: TGCAGTGCTAGAGATCTAGGGGTATCCTACAATGAGCAGTACTTC; cdr3_aa: CSARDLGVSYNEQYF; clone_size: -; d_call: -; v_call: TRBV20-1; j_call: TRBJ2-7
cdr3_nt: TGCAGTGCTAGAGAGCCTTGGGGGGTCCACGAGCAGTACTTC; cdr3_aa: CSAREPWGVHEQYF; clone_size: few; d_call: -; v_call: TRBV20-1; j_call: TRBJ2-7
cdr3_nt: TGTGCCAGCAGCTTAGGGGCCGACAGTTACTACGAGCAGTACTTC; cdr3_aa: CASSLGADSYYEQYF; clone_size: few; d_call: -; v_call: TRBV7-6; j_call: TRBJ2-7
cdr3_nt: TGCAGTGCTAGAGATCGTATAGGGCGGTACGAGCAGTACTTC; cdr3_aa: CSARDRIGRYEQYF; clone_size: -; d_call: -; v_call: TRBV20-1; j_call: TRBJ2-7
cdr3_nt: TGTGCCAGCACCCTCTTCGACACAGATACGCAGTATTTT; cdr3_aa: CASTLFDTDTQYF; clone_size: -; d_call: -; v_call: TRBV12-3/TRBV12-4; j_call: TRBJ2-3
cdr3_nt: TGCGCCAGCAGCCTATTAGGGACGGTGAACACTGAAGCTTTCTTT; cdr3_aa: CASSLLGTVNTEAFF; clone_size: many; d_call: -; v_call: TRBV5-1; j_call: TRBJ1-1
cdr3_nt: TGCAGTGCTAGTTTCCCAGGTCCTTCGTCCTACAATGAGCAGTTCTTC; cdr3_aa: CSASFPGPSSYNEQFF; clone_size: -; d_call: -; v_call: TRBV20-1; j_call: TRBJ2-1
cdr3_nt: TGTGCCACCACCGGGACAGACTACAATGAGCAGTTCTTC; cdr3_aa: CATTGTDYNEQFF; clone_size: -; d_call: TRBD1; v_call: TRBV10-3; j_call: TRBJ2-1
cdr3_nt: TGCAGTGCTAGTACTATGCGGGGGCAGTTCTTC; cdr3_aa: CSASTMRGQFF; clone_size: -; d_call: -; v_call: TRBV20-1; j_call: TRBJ2-1
cdr3_nt: TGTGCCAGTAGTTCCCGGGACAGGGCGTTTGAGCAGTTCTTC; cdr3_aa: CASSSRDRAFEQFF; clone_size: -; d_call: TRBD1; v_call: TRBV19; j_call: TRBJ2-1
cdr3_nt: TGTGCCAGCAGTTACTCTCGCCAGAGAGATTCACCCCTCCACTTT; cdr3_aa: CASSYSRQRDSPLHF; clone_size: -; d_call: -; v_call: TRBV6-5; j_call: TRBJ1-6
cdr3_nt: TGTGCCAGCAGCCCTGGCGCGGCAGGGAAGAGAACGGATACTGAAGCTTTCTTT; cdr3_aa: CASSPGAAGKRTDTEAFF; clone_size: -; d_call: -; v_call: TRBV7-2; j_call: TRBJ1-1
cdr3_nt: TGTGCCAGCAGCCTCAGAACTAGGGCTTGGAATACGCAGTATTTT; cdr3_aa: CASSLRTRAWNTQYF; clone_size: few; d_call: -; v_call: TRBV12-3/TRBV12-4; j_call: TRBJ2-3
cdr3_nt: TGTGCCAGCAGCTATTCGGGGGGCAGGGCTTTCTTT; cdr3_aa: CASSYSGGRAFF; clone_size: -; d_call: -; v_call: TRBV12-3/TRBV12-4; j_call: TRBJ1-1
cdr3_nt: TGTGCCAGCAGTTTTTGGCCCCGGGAGCAGTACTTC; cdr3_aa: CASSFWPREQYF; clone_size: -; d_call: -; v_call: TRBV28; j_call: TRBJ2-7
cdr3_nt: TGTGCCAGCACTCAGGGGGAAGAGACCCAGTACTTC; cdr3_aa: CASTQGEETQYF; clone_size: once; d_call: TRBD1; v_call: TRBV12-3/TRBV12-4; j_call: TRBJ2-5
cdr3_nt: TGTGCCAGCAGTCAGACACAGGGAACAAATGGCTACACCTTC; cdr3_aa: CASSQTQGTNGYTF; clone_size: few; d_call: -; v_call: TRBV6-6; j_call: TRBJ1-2
cdr3_nt: TGTGCCAGCAGTTTATCCCCGGCGGGCTACACCTTC; cdr3_aa: CASSLSPAGYTF; clone_size: -; d_call: -; v_call: TRBV28; j_call: TRBJ1-2
cdr3_nt: TGTGCCAGCAGCGCCCCGGGGGCTGACATTCAGTACTTC; cdr3_aa: CASSAPGADIQYF; clone_size: once; d_call: -; v_call: TRBV7-9; j_call: TRBJ2-4
cdr3_nt: TGTGCCAGCTCACCACTAATCAGGGCGGGCAATGAGCAGTTCTTC; cdr3_aa: CASSPLIRAGNEQFF; clone_size: few; d_call: -; v_call: TRBV18; j_call: TRBJ2-1
cdr3_nt: TGCAGTGCTAACACCCTAACTATATCCGACAGTAGGCGGATCTCCTACGAGCAGTACTTC; cdr3_aa: CSANTLTISDSRRISYEQYF; clone_size: -; d_call: -; v_call: TRBV20-1; j_call: TRBJ2-7
cdr3_nt: TGTGCCAGCAGCCACCGGGACAGAGCCTACAATGAGCAGTTCTTC; cdr3_aa: CASSHRDRAYNEQFF; clone_size: -; d_call: TRBD1; v_call: TRBV28; j_call: TRBJ2-1
cdr3_nt: TGCAGCGTACCACAGGGAGTAGTAGAGACCCAGTACTTC; cdr3_aa: CSVPQGVVETQYF; clone_size: many; d_call: -; v_call: TRBV29-1; j_call: TRBJ2-5
cdr3_nt: TGTGCCAGCAGCCAACAGGGGAGTTTTGTAAAACTGTTTTTT; cdr3_aa: CASSQQGSFVKLFF; clone_size: -; d_call: TRBD1; v_call: TRBV7-2; j_call: TRBJ1-4
cdr3_nt: TGTGCCAGCAGCTTGGAGGGGCCCCTAGGGACCCAGTACTTC; cdr3_aa: CASSLEGPLGTQYF; clone_size: -; d_call: -; v_call: TRBV11-2; j_call: TRBJ2-5
cdr3_nt: TGTGCCAGCAGCCAAGATAATGTAGGGTGGGAGACCCAGTACTTC; cdr3_aa: CASSQDNVGWETQYF; clone_size: few; d_call: -; v_call: TRBV4-2; j_call: TRBJ2-5
cdr3_nt: TGTGCCACCAGCGGTGGGGGTAGCAATCAGCCCCAGCATTTT; cdr3_aa: CATSGGGSNQPQHF; clone_size: -; d_call: -; v_call: TRBV15; j_call: TRBJ1-5